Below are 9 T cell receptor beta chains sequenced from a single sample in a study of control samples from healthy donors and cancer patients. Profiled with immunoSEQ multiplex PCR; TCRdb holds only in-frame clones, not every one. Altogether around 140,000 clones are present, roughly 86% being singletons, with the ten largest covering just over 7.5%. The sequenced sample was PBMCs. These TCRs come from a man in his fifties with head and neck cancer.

The CDR3 is CASRGGQGAKNIQYF. The CDR3 bases are TGTGCCAGCAGAGGTGGACAGGGGGCCAAAAACATTCAGTACTTC. This chain links TRBV28 with TRBJ2-4; 9 positions agree with TRBD1. V gave up 6 bases and J gave up 1 base; unmatched junction bases: 4. CDR1 and CDR2 (germline): MDHEN, SYDVKM. The CDR3 contains 15 residues.

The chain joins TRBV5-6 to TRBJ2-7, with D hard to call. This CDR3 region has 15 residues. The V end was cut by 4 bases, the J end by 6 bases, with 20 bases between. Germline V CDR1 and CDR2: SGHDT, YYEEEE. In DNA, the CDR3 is TGTGCCAGCAGCCCGGGCGTCCTAACTGGCGGCGAGCAGTACTTC. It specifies CASSPGVLTGGEQYF. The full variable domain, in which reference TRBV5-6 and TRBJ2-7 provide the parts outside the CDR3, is DAGVTQSPTHLIKTRGQQVTLRCSPKSGHDTVSWYQQALGQGPQFIFQYYEEEERQRGNFPDRFSGHQFPNYSSELNVNALLLGDSALYLCASSPGVLTGGEQYFGPGTRLTVT.

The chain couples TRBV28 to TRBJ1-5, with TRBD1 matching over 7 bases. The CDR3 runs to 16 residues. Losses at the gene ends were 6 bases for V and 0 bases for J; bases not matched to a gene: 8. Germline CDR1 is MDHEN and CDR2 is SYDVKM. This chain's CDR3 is CASSLVGQISNQPQHF. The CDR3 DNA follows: TGTGCCAGCAGCCTAGTGGGACAGATTAGCAATCAGCCCCAGCATTTT.

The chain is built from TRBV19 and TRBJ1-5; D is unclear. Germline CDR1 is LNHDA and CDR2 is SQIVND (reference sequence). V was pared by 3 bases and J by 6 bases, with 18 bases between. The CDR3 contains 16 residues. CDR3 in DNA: TGTGCCAGTAGTATCGGGGTAAGGAGTCTAACTCAGCCCCAGCATTTT. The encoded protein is CASSIGVRSLTQPQHF.

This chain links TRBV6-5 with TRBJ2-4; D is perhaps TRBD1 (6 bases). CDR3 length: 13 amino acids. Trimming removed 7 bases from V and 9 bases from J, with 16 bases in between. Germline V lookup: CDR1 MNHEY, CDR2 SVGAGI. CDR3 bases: TGTGCCAGCAATCGAGGGGGTCCGGGCATTCAGTACTTC. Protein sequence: CASNRGGPGIQYF.

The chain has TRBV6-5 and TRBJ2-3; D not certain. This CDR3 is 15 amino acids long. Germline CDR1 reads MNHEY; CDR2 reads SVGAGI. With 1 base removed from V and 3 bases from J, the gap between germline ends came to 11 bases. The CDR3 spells CASSYFFRSTDTQYF. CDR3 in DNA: TGTGCCAGCAGTTACTTTTTCCGGTCTACAGATACGCAGTATTTT.

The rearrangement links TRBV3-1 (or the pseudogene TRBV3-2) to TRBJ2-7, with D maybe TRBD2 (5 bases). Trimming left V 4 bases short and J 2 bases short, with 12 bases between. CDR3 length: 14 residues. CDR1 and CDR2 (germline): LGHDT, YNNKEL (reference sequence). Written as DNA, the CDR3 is TGTGCCAGCAGCCCTCAAACTAGGACCTACGAGCAGTACTTC. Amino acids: CASSPQTRTYEQYF.

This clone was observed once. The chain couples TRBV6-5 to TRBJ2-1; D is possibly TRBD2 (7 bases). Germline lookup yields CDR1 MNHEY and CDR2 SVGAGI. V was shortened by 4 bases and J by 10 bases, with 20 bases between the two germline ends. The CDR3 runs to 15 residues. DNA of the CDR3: TGTGCCAGCAGTTCCACCCTGGCGGGGGCGGAAGAGCAGTTCTTC. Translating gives CASSSTLAGAEEQFF.

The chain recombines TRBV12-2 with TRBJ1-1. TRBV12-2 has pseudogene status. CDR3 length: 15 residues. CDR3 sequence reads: CASRSQGGVNTEAFF. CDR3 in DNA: TGTGCAAGTCGCTCCCAGGGAGGGGTGAACACTGAAGCTTTCTTT.